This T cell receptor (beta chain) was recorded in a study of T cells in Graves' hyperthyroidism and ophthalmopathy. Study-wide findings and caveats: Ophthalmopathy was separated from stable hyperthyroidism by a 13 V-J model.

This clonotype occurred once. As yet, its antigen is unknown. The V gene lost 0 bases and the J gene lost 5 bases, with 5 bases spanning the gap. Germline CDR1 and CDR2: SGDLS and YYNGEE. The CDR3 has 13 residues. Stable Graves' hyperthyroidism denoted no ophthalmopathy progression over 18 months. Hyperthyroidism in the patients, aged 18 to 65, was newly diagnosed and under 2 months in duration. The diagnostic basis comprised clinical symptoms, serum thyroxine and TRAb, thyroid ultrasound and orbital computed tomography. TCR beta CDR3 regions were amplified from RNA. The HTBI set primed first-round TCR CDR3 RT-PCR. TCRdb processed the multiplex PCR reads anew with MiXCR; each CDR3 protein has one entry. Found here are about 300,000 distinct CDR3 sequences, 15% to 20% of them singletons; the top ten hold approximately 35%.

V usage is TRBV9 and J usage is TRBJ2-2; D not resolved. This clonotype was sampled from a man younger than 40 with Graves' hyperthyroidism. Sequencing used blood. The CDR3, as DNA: TGTGCCAGCAGCGTAGACGTGACCGGGGAGCTGTTTTTT. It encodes CASSVDVTGELFF.